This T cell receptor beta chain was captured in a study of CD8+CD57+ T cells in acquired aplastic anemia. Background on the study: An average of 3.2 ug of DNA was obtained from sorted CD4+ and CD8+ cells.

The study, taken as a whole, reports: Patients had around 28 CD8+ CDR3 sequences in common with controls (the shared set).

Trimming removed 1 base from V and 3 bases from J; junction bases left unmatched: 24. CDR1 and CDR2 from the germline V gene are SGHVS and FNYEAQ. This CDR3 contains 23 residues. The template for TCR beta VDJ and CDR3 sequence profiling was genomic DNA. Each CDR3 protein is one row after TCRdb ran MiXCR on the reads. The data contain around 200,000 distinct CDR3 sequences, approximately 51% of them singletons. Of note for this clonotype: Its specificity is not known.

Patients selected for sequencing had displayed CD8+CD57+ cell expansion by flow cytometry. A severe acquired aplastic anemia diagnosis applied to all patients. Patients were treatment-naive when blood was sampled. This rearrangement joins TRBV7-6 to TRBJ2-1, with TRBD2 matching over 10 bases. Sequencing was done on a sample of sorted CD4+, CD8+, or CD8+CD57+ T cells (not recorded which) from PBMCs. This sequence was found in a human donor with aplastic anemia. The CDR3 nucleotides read TGTGCCAGCAGCTTAGGAGATTATCCGGAGGCTAGCGGGGGCTTTCTGGACTACAATGAGCAGTTCTTC. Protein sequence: CASSLGDYPEASGGFLDYNEQFF.